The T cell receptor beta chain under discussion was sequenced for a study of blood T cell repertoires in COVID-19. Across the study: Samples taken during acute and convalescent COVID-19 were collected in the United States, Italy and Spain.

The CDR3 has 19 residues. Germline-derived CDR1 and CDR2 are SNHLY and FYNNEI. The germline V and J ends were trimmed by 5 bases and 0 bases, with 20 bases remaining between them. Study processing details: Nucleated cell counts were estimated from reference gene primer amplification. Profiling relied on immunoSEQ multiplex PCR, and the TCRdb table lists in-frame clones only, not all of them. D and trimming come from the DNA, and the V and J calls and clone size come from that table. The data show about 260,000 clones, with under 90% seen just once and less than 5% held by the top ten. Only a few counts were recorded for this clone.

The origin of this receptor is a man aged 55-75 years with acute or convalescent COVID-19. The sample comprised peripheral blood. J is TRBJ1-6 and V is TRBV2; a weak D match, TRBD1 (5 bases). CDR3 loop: CASSKSAGRRSSYNSPLHF. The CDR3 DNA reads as TGTGCCAGCAGTAAATCCGCGGGACGTAGGAGCTCCTATAATTCACCCCTCCACTTT.